This is a list of T cell receptor beta chains from one sample in a study of cytomegalovirus exposure and HLA in healthy donors. Using immunoSEQ multiplex PCR, the repertoire was profiled, and TCRdb retains in-frame clones only, with some absent. The profile shows about 150,000 clones, around nine tenths of them singletons. Sequencing input: PBMCs. These receptors were collected from a man aged 18-30 years in good health and CMV-seronegative. Each CDR3 is given with its conserved first and last residue. Each record gives: clone size, D gene, J gene, V gene, CDR3 protein, CDR3 DNA. The D gene is left open where the match is weak. Expanded clones get a size class; other rows say once, few or many, or leave the size out.

>once|TRBD1|TRBJ2-7|TRBV5-1
CASSLETHRGKYF
TGCGCCAGCAGCTTGGAAACGCACAGGGGGAAATACTTC
>NA|NA|TRBJ1-5|TRBV28
CASSQTGSNQPQHF
TGTGCCAGCAGTCAAACAGGGAGCAATCAGCCCCAGCATTTT
>once|TRBD1|TRBJ2-7|TRBV6-5
CASSYTGGQRYEQYF
TGTGCCAGCAGTTATACAGGGGGCCAGAGATACGAGCAGTACTTC
>few|TRBD1|TRBJ1-5|TRBV6-1
CASSEHAGTGNQPQHF
TGTGCCAGCAGTGAACACGCCGGGACAGGAAATCAGCCCCAGCATTTT
>NA|NA|TRBJ2-7|TRBV5-1
CASSPGVSITYEQYF
TGCGCCAGCAGCCCGGGGGTCTCCATAACCTACGAGCAGTACTTC
>NA|TRBD1|TRBJ1-2|TRBV6-5
CASSRHSDRDGYTF
TGTGCCAGCAGTAGACACTCGGACAGGGATGGCTACACCTTC
>NA|TRBD1|TRBJ1-5|TRBV27
CASSFRGQGGQPQHF
TGTGCCAGCAGTTTCCGGGGACAGGGAGGACAGCCCCAGCATTTT
>NA|NA|TRBJ2-3|TRBV5-1
CASSSSGTTKGDTQYF
TGCGCCAGCAGCAGCTCCGGGACAACTAAAGGAGATACGCAGTATTTT
>NA|TRBD1|TRBJ1-5|TRBV6-5
CASSYSKRTGHQPQHF
TGTGCCAGCAGTTACTCTAAGAGGACAGGCCATCAGCCCCAGCATTTT
>NA|NA|TRBJ1-2|TRBV12-5
CASGWSTGNANYGYTF
TGTGCTAGTGGTTGGTCAACAGGGAATGCTAACTATGGCTACACCTTC
>NA|NA|TRBJ2-1|TRBV6-5
CASTRTGTDQQFF
TGTGCCAGCACCCGAACTGGGACTGACCAGCAGTTCTTC
>NA|NA|TRBJ2-7|TRBV27
CATVAVEGSYEQYF
TGTGCCACGGTGGCGGTGGAGGGGAGCTACGAGCAGTACTTC
>NA|NA|TRBJ2-1|TRBV29-1
CSVDRQGGNEQFF
TGCAGCGTTGATCGTCAGGGTGGAAATGAGCAGTTCTTC
>NA|NA|TRBJ2-1|TRBV4-1
CASSQGQEGNEQFF
TGCGCCAGCAGCCAAGGCCAAGAGGGCAATGAGCAGTTCTTC
>NA|TRBD1|TRBJ1-1|TRBV7-2
CASSLTGAAEAFF
TGTGCCAGCAGCTTGACAGGGGCCGCTGAAGCTTTCTTT
>NA|NA|TRBJ1-3|TRBV18
CASSNGHGGTGNTIYF
TGTGCCAGCTCAAACGGACACGGTGGCACTGGAAACACCATATATTTT
>NA|NA|TRBJ1-1|TRBV19
CASSSGLKAFF
TGTGCCAGTAGTTCCGGACTAAAAGCTTTCTTT
>NA|TRBD1|TRBJ1-4|TRBV25-1
CASSVPGQGHEKLFF
TGTGCCAGCAGTGTCCCGGGACAGGGGCATGAAAAACTGTTTTTT
>NA|NA|TRBJ2-7|TRBV7-8
CASSPSYEQYF
TGTGCCAGCAGTCCTTCCTACGAGCAGTACTTC
>NA|TRBD1|TRBJ1-5|TRBV28
CASRDPTGENWPQHF
TGTGCCAGCCGAGATCCGACAGGGGAAAATTGGCCCCAGCATTTT
>NA|TRBD1|TRBJ1-2|TRBV7-2
CASSQTQRQGAYYGYTF
TGTGCCAGCAGCCAGACACAGAGACAGGGGGCCTACTATGGCTACACCTTC
>once|NA|TRBJ2-3|TRBV7-9
CASSLAGGVTDTQYF
TGTGCCAGCAGCTTAGCAGGAGGGGTAACAGATACGCAGTATTTT
>NA|TRBD2|TRBJ2-1|TRBV11-2
CAVSRLAGPGVQFF
TGTGCCGTCTCTAGGCTAGCGGGGCCCGGGGTGCAGTTCTTC
>NA|TRBD2|TRBJ2-2|TRBV27
CASSSPSGTDTGELFF
TGTGCCAGCAGTTCCCCTAGCGGGACGGACACCGGGGAGCTGTTTTTT
>NA|TRBD2|TRBJ2-1|TRBV10-3
CASSVGGAGNEQFF
TGTGCCTCTTCCGTGGGAGGGGCGGGCAATGAGCAGTTCTTC
>NA|NA|TRBJ2-3|TRBV28
CASSYTSTGPTDTQYF
TGTGCCAGCAGTTACACTTCGACAGGACCCACAGATACGCAGTATTTT
>NA|NA|TRBJ1-1|TRBV19
CASSMDSKVSEAFF
TGTGCCAGTAGTATGGACAGTAAAGTGTCTGAAGCTTTCTTT
>NA|TRBD1|TRBJ2-5|TRBV29-1
CSVEDGQGSPQETQYF
TGCAGCGTTGAGGACGGACAGGGATCGCCCCAAGAGACCCAGTACTTC
>NA|NA|TRBJ2-3|TRBV6-1
CASSVMIRASSDTQYF
TGTGCCAGCAGTGTTATGATCAGGGCAAGTTCAGATACGCAGTATTTT
>NA|TRBD1|TRBJ1-2|TRBV5-1
CASSAGTGEDGYTF
TGCGCCAGCAGCGCCGGGACAGGGGAAGATGGCTACACCTTC
>NA|TRBD2|TRBJ2-1|TRBV5-4
CAIKLAPYNEQFF
TGTGCCATCAAACTAGCGCCGTACAATGAGCAGTTCTTC
>NA|TRBD1|TRBJ1-2|TRBV5-4
CASSAAGQGAVYGYTF
TGTGCCAGCAGCGCCGCTGGACAGGGCGCCGTATATGGCTACACCTTC
>few|TRBD1|TRBJ2-3|TRBV7-2
CASSYAGQGTDTQYF
TGTGCCAGCAGCTATGCAGGACAGGGCACAGATACGCAGTATTTT
>NA|TRBD1|TRBJ1-2|TRBV5-4
CASSLPDRGNGYTF
TGTGCCAGCAGCTTGCCCGACAGGGGGAATGGCTACACCTTC
>NA|NA|TRBJ2-1|TRBV11-1
CASGPRDLIYNEQFF
TGTGCCAGCGGCCCCCGGGACTTGATCTACAATGAGCAGTTCTTC
>NA|TRBD1|TRBJ1-1|TRBV7-9
CASSLARTGMKNTEAFF
TGTGCCAGCAGCCTAGCGCGGACAGGGATGAAGAACACTGAAGCTTTCTTT
>NA|TRBD2|TRBJ2-3|TRBV5-4
CASSSTSGSPDTQYF
TGTGCCAGCAGTTCGACTAGCGGGAGCCCAGATACGCAGTATTTT
>NA|TRBD1|TRBJ1-1|TRBV18
CASSPQGADTEAFF
TGTGCCAGCTCACCACAGGGGGCGGACACTGAAGCTTTCTTT
>NA|TRBD1|TRBJ1-2|TRBV28
CASTGGLGYGYTF
TGTGCCAGTACAGGGGGATTAGGGTATGGCTACACCTTC
>few|TRBD1|TRBJ1-2|TRBV5-1
CASSPGQGSGYTF
TGCGCCAGCAGCCCGGGACAGGGGAGCGGCTACACCTTC
>NA|NA|TRBJ1-2|TRBV29-1
CSVEDGGVYGYTF
TGCAGCGTTGAAGATGGGGGGGTCTATGGCTACACCTTC
>NA|NA|TRBJ1-4|TRBV15
CATSRAQGGDEKLFF
TGTGCCACCAGCAGGGCACAGGGAGGGGACGAAAAACTGTTTTTT
>NA|NA|TRBJ2-1|TRBV5-4
CASSFTRDGEQFF
TGTGCCAGCAGCTTCACTCGTGATGGTGAGCAGTTCTTC
>NA|TRBD2|TRBJ2-7|TRBV18
CASSPITSGMFYEQYF
TGTGCCAGCTCACCAATTACTAGCGGGATGTTCTACGAGCAGTACTTC
>NA|TRBD1|TRBJ1-5|TRBV7-9
CASSRQGDQPQHF
TGTGCCAGCAGCAGACAGGGGGATCAGCCCCAGCATTTT
>once|NA|TRBJ2-1|TRBV30
CAWTRPYNEQFF
TGTGCCTGGACGAGGCCCTACAATGAGCAGTTCTTC
>NA|NA|TRBJ1-2|TRBV5-1
CASGQGGDYGYTF
TGCGCCAGCGGTCAGGGCGGTGACTATGGCTACACCTTC
>NA|TRBD1|TRBJ1-5|TRBV27
CASSLRKGTGGLSNQPQHF
TGTGCCAGCAGTTTAAGGAAGGGGACAGGGGGTCTCAGCAATCAGCCCCAGCATTTT
>NA|NA|TRBJ1-3|TRBV19
CASSTYSGNTIYF
TGTGCCAGTAGTACGTACTCTGGAAACACCATATATTTT
>once|NA|TRBJ2-1|TRBV14
CASSQDLTLISSYNEQFF
TGTGCCAGCAGCCAAGATCTTACTCTTATTAGCTCCTACAATGAGCAGTTCTTC
>NA|NA|TRBJ1-2|TRBV4-1
CASSQEGGLGYTF
TGCGCCAGCAGCCAAGAAGGAGGGCTCGGCTACACCTTC
>NA|NA|TRBJ2-2|TRBV1
CTSSQEGYSGRVETGELFF
TGCACCAGCAGCCAAGAGGGGTATAGCGGGAGGGTAGAGACCGGGGAGCTGTTTTTT